The 23 T cell receptor beta chains below all came from one sample that was sequenced in a study of blood T cell repertoires in COVID-19. Libraries were prepared by immunoSEQ multiplex PCR; TCRdb keeps only in-frame clonotypes and omits some of them. The sample lists around 260,000 clones, 75% to 95% occurring once. Sequencing input: peripheral blood. These receptors all stem from a person aged 18-29 years with COVID-19, enrolled during active disease.

This chain uses TRBV19 with TRBJ2-1; possible D gene TRBD2, 5 bases. CDR1 is LNHDA, CDR2 SQIVND, per germline (reference sequence). Deletions cut 1 base from V and 3 bases from J, with 10 bases between. This CDR3 has 15 amino acids. The CDR3 region is CASSIGAGLYNEQFF. CDR3 bases: TGTGCCAGTAGTATAGGGGCGGGCCTCTACAATGAGCAGTTCTTC. The full variable domain, in which reference TRBV19 and TRBJ2-1 provide the parts outside the CDR3, is DGGITQSPKYLFRKEGQNVTLSCEQNLNHDAMYWYRQDPGQGLRLIYYSQIVNDFQKGDIAEGYSVSREKKESFPLTVTSAQKNPTAFYLCASSIGAGLYNEQFFGPGTRLTVL.

The chain joins TRBV18 to TRBJ1-6; D unresolved. This CDR3 comprises 13 residues. From germline, CDR1 is KGHSH and CDR2 LQKENI. With 6 bases removed from V and 10 bases from J, the gap between germline ends came to 13 bases. CDR3 sequence: CASSTTEKSPLHF. The CDR3 nucleotides read TGTGCCAGCTCCACCACGGAGAAATCACCCCTCCACTTT.

The chain is built from TRBV10-2 and TRBJ2-7, with TRBD2 matching over 9 bases. Germline lookup yields CDR1 WSHSY and CDR2 SAAADI. V shed 6 bases and J 3 bases; nucleotides not matched to a gene: 6. The CDR3 consists of 14 residues. CDR3 DNA: TGCGCCAGCAGGCCGGGACTAGCAAACTACGAGCAGTACTTC. It yields the protein CASRPGLANYEQYF.

The chain uses TRBV6-1 and TRBJ2-1, with 10 bases that match TRBD1. CDR3 length: 17 amino acids. The germline V gene encodes CDR1 MNHNS and CDR2 SASEGT. Unmatched junction bases numbered 9, after V lost 1 base and J lost 6 bases. CDR3 residues: CASSEVMLTGGPNEQFF. As DNA, the CDR3 is TGTGCCAGCAGTGAAGTGATGCTGACAGGGGGCCCCAATGAGCAGTTCTTC.

Of note for this clone: One end of the junction does not line up with germline, which may come from a read error. J is TRBJ1-2 and V is TRBV5-6; D is uncertain. The CDR3 runs 14 residues. CDR1 is SGHDT, CDR2 YYEEEE, per germline. The CDR3 nucleotides are TGTGCCAGCAGCTTGGGCGGCTATAACTATGGCTTCACCTTC. Its protein is CASSLGGYNYGFTF.

V usage is TRBV6-2 or TRBV6-3 and J usage is TRBJ2-5, with a weak D call TRBD2 (6 bases). The germline V gene encodes CDR1 MNHEY and CDR2 SVGEGT. V shed 4 bases and J shed 1 base, with 16 bases lying between them. The CDR3 runs to 16 residues. The CDR3 DNA sequence: TGTGCCAGCAGTTCCCAGCGGGCTGAGCCCCAAGAGACCCAGTACTTC. Its protein is CASSSQRAEPQETQYF.

CDR3 sequence: CASRRGQGSYGYTF. The CDR3 nucleotides read TGTGCCAGCAGGCGGGGTCAGGGATCCTATGGCTACACCTTC. The chain employs TRBV6-5 and TRBJ1-2, with D perhaps matching TRBD1 (5 bases). Germline values: CDR1 MNHEY, CDR2 SVGAGI. The CDR3 covers 14 residues. Trimming removed 6 bases at V and 4 bases at J, with 15 bases between.

The gene calls are TRBV20-1 and TRBJ2-3, with D unresolved. Trimming cost V 3 bases and J 3 bases, with 7 bases left between them. The CDR3 is 12 amino acids. Germline assignment: CDR1 DFQATT and CDR2 SNEGSKA (reference sequence). The CDR3 sequence is CSASPQTDTQYF. DNA of the CDR3: TGCAGTGCTAGTCCGCAGACAGATACGCAGTATTTT.

The rearrangement uses TRBV6-1 and TRBJ2-7, with 9 bases identical to TRBD2. CDR1 MNHNS and CDR2 SASEGT come from the germline V gene. This CDR3 contains 17 residues. After removal of 4 bases from V and 3 bases from J, the junction contained 13 bases not matched to a gene. CDR3 bases: TGTGCCAGCAGTGGGTCTCATTTAGCGGGAGTTAACTACGAGCAGTACTTC. Translating it yields CASSGSHLAGVNYEQYF.

As regards this clone: At one of its ends the junction is not consistent with the germline gene, which may arise from a read error. The chain couples TRBV28 to TRBJ2-7, with TRBD2 matching over 15 bases. The germline V gene encodes CDR1 MDHEN and CDR2 SYDVKM. CDR3 length: 14 amino acids. The CDR3 nucleotides are TGCGGCGAATATGGACTAGCGGGAGGGTACGAGCAGTACTTC. Translating it yields CGEYGLAGGYEQYF.

The sample holds one count of this clone. J is TRBJ2-1 and V is TRBV5-1, with TRBD2 matching over 10 bases. This CDR3 region has 17 residues. Germline-derived CDR1 and CDR2 are SGHRS and YFSETQ. After removal of 6 bases from V and 7 bases from J, the junction contained 16 bases not matched to a gene. The CDR3 spells CASTPRRDLLAGNEQFF. CDR3 sequence (DNA): TGCGCCAGCACCCCTAGAAGGGATCTACTAGCGGGGAATGAGCAGTTCTTC. Full variable domain (rest looked up from reference TRBV5-1 and TRBJ2-1): KAGVTQTPRYLIKTRGQQVTLSCSPISGHRSVSWYQQTPGQGLQFLFEYFSETQRNKGNFPGRFSGRQFSNSRSEMNVSTLELGDSALYLCASTPRRDLLAGNEQFFGPGTRLTVL.

This chain joins TRBV6-6 and TRBJ1-5, with 8 bases aligning to TRBD1. After removal of 7 bases from V and 4 bases from J, the junction contained 6 bases not matched to a gene. Per the germline V gene, CDR1 is MNHNY and CDR2 is SVGAGI (reference sequence). The CDR3 consists of 14 residues. The CDR3 nucleotides are TGTGCCAGCAAAAAGGACAGGGAGAATCAGCCCCAGCATTTT. Its translation is CASKKDRENQPQHF.

This rearrangement joins TRBV5-1 to TRBJ1-1, with 7 bases lining up with TRBD1. Germline CDR1 reads SGHRS; CDR2 reads YFSETQ. J gave up 0 bases and V 4 bases, and 3 bases lay outside the gene matches. The CDR3 is 14 residues long. The CDR3 DNA follows: TGCGCCAGCAGCCAGGACAGGTTGAACACTGAAGCTTTCTTT. It codes for CASSQDRLNTEAFF.

The J gene is TRBJ2-3, the V gene TRBV27; 7 nucleotides agree with TRBD2. This CDR3 is built from 13 residues. V dropped 4 bases and J dropped 8; count of bases not matched to a gene: 6. Germline V gives CDR1 MNHEY, CDR2 SMNVEV (reference sequence). The CDR3 coding sequence is TGTGCCAGCAGTTGGGGAGGGCGGGGTACGCAGTATTTT. It specifies CASSWGGRGTQYF.

The chain is built from TRBV19 and TRBJ2-2; maybe TRBD2 (6 bases). The CDR3 loop spans 13 amino acids. CDR1 is LNHDA and CDR2 is SQIVND in the germline V gene (reference sequence). V lost 3 bases, J lost 6 bases, and 8 bases lay in between. In nucleotides, the CDR3 is TGTGCCAGTAGTATCGGGGGTTCCGGGGAGCTGTTTTTT. Protein: CASSIGGSGELFF.

This clone came up once. The chain employs TRBV7-8 and TRBJ2-7; 8 nucleotides align to TRBD1. This CDR3 is 15 amino acids long. Germline CDR1 and CDR2: SGHVS and FQNEAQ. With V trimmed by 3 bases and J by 0 bases, 4 bases remained unmatched. CDR3 bases: TGTGCCAGCAGCTTTACAGGGGGAAGCTCCTACGAGCAGTACTTC. Its translation: CASSFTGGSSYEQYF.

The chain carries TRBV7-2 and TRBJ2-5; a weak D match, TRBD1 (6 bases). The CDR3 loop spans 14 amino acids. Trimming left V 4 bases short and J 2 bases short, with 11 bases between. Germline CDR1 is SGHTA and CDR2 is FQGNSA. The DNA of the CDR3 is TGTGCCAGCAGCTATCAGGGGTCGCAAGAGACCCAGTACTTC. Translating it yields CASSYQGSQETQYF.

The chain employs TRBV9 and TRBJ2-3; 7 nucleotides agree with TRBD2. CDR3 size: 16 residues. Germline CDR1 and CDR2: SGDLS and YYNGEE. V shed 4 bases and J 0 bases; nucleotides not matched to a gene: 8. This CDR3 reads CASSPLSGASTDTQYF. In DNA form, the CDR3 reads TGTGCCAGCAGCCCCCTGAGCGGGGCGAGCACAGATACGCAGTATTTT.

This clone has a single count. The V call is TRBV7-2, the J call TRBJ2-2; D is uncertain. The CDR3 is 14 amino acids. Germline V gene lookup returns CDR1 SGHTA and CDR2 FQGNSA. V was clipped by 5 bases and J by 1 base, with 8 bases between them. The CDR3 reads CASSPSGNTGELFF. In nucleotides, the CDR3 is TGTGCCAGCAGCCCCTCGGGGAACACCGGGGAGCTGTTTTTT.

In its sample, this clone was seen a few times. The CDR3: CASSPYETGGPSEETQYF. CDR3 DNA: TGCGCCAGCAGCCCCTACGAGACGGGGGGACCATCCGAAGAGACCCAGTACTTC. The chain combines TRBV4-3 with TRBJ2-5; TRBD2 matches at 7 bases. CDR1 LGHNA and CDR2 YSLEER come from the germline V gene. The J segment lost 3 bases and the V segment lost 4 bases, leaving 17 bases of the junction unmatched. This CDR3 has 18 amino acids.

V and J are TRBV6-6 and TRBJ2-7, with 9 bases fitting TRBD1. V lost 2 bases, J lost 5 bases, and 7 bases stayed unmatched. This CDR3 is built from 15 residues. The germline gives CDR1 MNHNY, CDR2 SVGAGI (reference sequence). CDR3 DNA sequence: TGTGCCAGCAGTTACGGAACAGGGGGCCCCCACGAGCAGTACTTC. Its protein product is CASSYGTGGPHEQYF.

The chain is built from TRBV7-9 and TRBJ1-2; a weak D match, TRBD1 (6 bases). The CDR3 is made up of 14 amino acids. Looked up from germline, CDR1 is SEHNR and CDR2 is FQNEAQ (reference sequence). V was pared by 2 bases and J by 6 bases, with 13 bases between. Here the CDR3 reads CASSLSGRGHGYTF. Here the CDR3 DNA reads TGTGCCAGCAGCTTAAGTGGCAGGGGTCATGGCTACACCTTC.

The chain recombines TRBV7-8 with TRBJ2-7, with TRBD1 matching over 7 bases. CDR1 is SGHVS, CDR2 FQNEAQ, per germline. J lost 4 bases, V lost 1 base, and 16 bases had no gene match. The CDR3 runs 18 residues. This CDR3 is CASSLERVGTVGIYEQYF. The CDR3, as DNA: TGTGCCAGCAGCTTAGAAAGGGTCGGGACAGTTGGGATTTACGAGCAGTACTTC.